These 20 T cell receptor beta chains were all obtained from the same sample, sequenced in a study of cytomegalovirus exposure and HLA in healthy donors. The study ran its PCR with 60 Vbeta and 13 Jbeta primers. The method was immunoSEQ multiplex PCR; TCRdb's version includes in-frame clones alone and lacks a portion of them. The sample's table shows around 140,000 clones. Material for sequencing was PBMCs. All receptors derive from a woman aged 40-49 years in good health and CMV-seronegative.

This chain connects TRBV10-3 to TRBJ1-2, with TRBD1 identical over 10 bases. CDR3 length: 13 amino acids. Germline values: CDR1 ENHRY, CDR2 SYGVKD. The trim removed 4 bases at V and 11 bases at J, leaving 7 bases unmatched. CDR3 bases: TGTGCCATCAGTGCCGGGACAGGGGAAGGATACACCTTC. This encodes CAISAGTGEGYTF.

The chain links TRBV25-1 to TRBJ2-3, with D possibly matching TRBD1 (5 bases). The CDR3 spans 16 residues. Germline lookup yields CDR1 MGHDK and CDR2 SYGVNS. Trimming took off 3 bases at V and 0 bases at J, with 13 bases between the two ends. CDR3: CASSDPKGPSTDTQYF. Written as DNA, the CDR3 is TGTGCCAGCAGTGACCCTAAGGGGCCCAGCACAGATACGCAGTATTTT.

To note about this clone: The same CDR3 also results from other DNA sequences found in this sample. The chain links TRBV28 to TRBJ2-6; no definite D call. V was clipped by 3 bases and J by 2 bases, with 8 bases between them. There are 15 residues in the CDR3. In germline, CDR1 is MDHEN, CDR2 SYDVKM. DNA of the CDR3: TGTGCCAGCAGTTTCCCGGCGGCTGGGGCCAACGTCCTGACTTTC. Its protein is CASSFPAAGANVLTF. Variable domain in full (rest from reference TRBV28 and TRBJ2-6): DVKVTQSSRYLVKRTGEKVFLECVQDMDHENMFWYRQDPGLGLRLIYFSYDVKMKEKGDIPEGYSVSREKKERFSLILESASTNQTSMYLCASSFPAAGANVLTFGAGSRLTVL.

The CDR3 coding sequence is TGTGCCAGCAGCACGCAGACTAGCGGGGGAAGGGGGGATACGCAGTATTTT. Its protein is CASSTQTSGGRGDTQYF. The chain is built from TRBV7-6 and TRBJ2-3, with 12 positions matching TRBD2. With V trimmed by 5 bases and J by 6 bases, 12 bases remained unmatched. CDR1 is SGHVS and CDR2 is FNYEAQ in the germline V gene. This CDR3 comprises 17 residues.

The chain's CDR3 is CASSKGRNTGELFF. DNA of the CDR3: TGTGCCAGCAGTAAGGGGCGCAACACCGGGGAGCTGTTTTTT. The chain carries TRBV7-3 and TRBJ2-2; D perhaps matches TRBD1 (5 bases). Germline CDR1 SGHTA, CDR2 FQGTGA. Trimming took 6 bases from V and 2 from J, leaving 10 bases between them. This CDR3 is built from 14 residues.

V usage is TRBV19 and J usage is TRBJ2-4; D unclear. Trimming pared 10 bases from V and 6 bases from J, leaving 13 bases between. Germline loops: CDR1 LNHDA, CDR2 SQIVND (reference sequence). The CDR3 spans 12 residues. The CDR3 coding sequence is TGTGCCACCTCCACGGAGAGAAACATTCAGTACTTC. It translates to CATSTERNIQYF.

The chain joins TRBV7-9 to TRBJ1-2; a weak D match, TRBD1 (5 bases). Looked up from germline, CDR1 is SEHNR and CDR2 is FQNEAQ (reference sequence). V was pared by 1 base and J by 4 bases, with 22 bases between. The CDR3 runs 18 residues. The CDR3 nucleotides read TGTGCCAGCAGCTTAGTCCGTATGGGGGAGGGAGGTGGCTATGGCTACACCTTC. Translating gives CASSLVRMGEGGGYGYTF.

In DNA, the CDR3 is TGTGCCAGCAGTGAATACACAGGGGGAATAGACAATCAGCCCCAGCATTTT. This translates into CASSEYTGGIDNQPQHF. The V gene is TRBV6-1, the J gene TRBJ1-5; 8 bases match TRBD1. Germline CDR1 reads MNHNS; CDR2 reads SASEGT. The CDR3 runs to 17 residues. V was pared by 2 bases and J by 3 bases, with 9 bases of the junction left unmatched.

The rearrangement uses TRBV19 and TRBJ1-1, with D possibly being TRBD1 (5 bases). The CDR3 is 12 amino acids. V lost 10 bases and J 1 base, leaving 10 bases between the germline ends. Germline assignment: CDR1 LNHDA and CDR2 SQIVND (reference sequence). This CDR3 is CATRRGNTEAFF. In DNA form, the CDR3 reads TGTGCCACAAGGAGGGGGAACACTGAAGCTTTCTTT.

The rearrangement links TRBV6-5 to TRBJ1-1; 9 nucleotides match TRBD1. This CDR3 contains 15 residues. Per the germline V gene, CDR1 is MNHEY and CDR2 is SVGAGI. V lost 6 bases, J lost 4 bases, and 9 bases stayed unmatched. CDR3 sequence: CASRRGTGRGTEAFF. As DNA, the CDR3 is TGTGCCAGCAGACGGGGGACAGGGAGAGGCACTGAAGCTTTCTTT.

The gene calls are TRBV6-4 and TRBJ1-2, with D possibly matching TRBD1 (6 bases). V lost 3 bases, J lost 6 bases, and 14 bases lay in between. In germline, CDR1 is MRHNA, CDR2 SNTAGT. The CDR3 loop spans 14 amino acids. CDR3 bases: TGTGCCAGCAGTGAAGACAGGACAGCAGATGGCTACACCTTC. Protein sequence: CASSEDRTADGYTF.

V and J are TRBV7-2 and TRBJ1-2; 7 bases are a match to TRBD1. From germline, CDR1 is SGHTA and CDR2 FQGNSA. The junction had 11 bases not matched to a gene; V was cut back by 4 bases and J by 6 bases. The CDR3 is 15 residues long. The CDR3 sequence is CASSYSRDSRNGYTF. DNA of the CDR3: TGTGCCAGCAGCTACTCCCGGGACAGCAGGAATGGCTACACCTTC.

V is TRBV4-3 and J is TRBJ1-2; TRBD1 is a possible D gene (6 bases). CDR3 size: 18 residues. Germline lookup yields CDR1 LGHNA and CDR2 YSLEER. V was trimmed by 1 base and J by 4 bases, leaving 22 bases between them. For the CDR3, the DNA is TGCGCCAGCAGCCAAGGAACAGGGTACGGTCATTACGGCTATGGCTACACCTTC. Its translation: CASSQGTGYGHYGYGYTF.

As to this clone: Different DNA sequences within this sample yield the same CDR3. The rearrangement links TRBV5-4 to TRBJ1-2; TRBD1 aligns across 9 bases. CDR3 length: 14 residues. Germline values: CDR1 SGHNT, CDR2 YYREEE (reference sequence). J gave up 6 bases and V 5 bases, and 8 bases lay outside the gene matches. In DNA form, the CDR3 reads TGTGCCAGCAGTTTTTCGCGACAGGGGGATGGCTACACCTTC. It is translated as CASSFSRQGDGYTF.

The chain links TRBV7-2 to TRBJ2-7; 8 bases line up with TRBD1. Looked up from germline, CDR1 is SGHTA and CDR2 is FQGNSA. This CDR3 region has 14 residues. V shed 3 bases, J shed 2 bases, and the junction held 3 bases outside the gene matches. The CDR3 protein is CASSLDRVPYEQYF. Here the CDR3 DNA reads TGTGCCAGCAGCTTGGACAGGGTCCCCTACGAGCAGTACTTC.

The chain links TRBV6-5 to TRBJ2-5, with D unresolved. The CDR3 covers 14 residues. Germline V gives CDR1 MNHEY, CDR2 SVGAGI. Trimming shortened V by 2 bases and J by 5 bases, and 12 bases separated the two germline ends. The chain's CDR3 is CASSYPGRWETQYF. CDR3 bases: TGTGCCAGCAGTTACCCGGGTCGGTGGGAGACCCAGTACTTC.

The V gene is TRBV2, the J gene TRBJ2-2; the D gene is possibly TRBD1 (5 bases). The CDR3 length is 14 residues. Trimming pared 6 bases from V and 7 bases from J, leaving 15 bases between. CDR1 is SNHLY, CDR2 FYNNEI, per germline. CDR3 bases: TGTGCCAGCAGACAGGATTCCAGGTTCGGGGAGCTGTTTTTT. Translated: CASRQDSRFGELFF.

The CDR3 DNA reads TGTGCCAGCAGCATGGGGACAGAATACTATGGCTACACCTTC. Its protein product is CASSMGTEYYGYTF. V gene TRBV11-2 combines with J gene TRBJ1-2, with TRBD1 matching 7 bases. This CDR3 spans 14 amino acids. J was trimmed by 3 bases and V by 5 bases; bases with no gene match: 6. CDR1 is SGHAT and CDR2 is FQNNGV in the germline V gene.

In DNA form, the CDR3 reads TGTGCCAGCAAAGCTCATGAGACCCAGTACTTC. Translation: CASKAHETQYF. The gene calls are TRBV25-1 and TRBJ2-5; no definite D call. CDR3 length: 11 residues. V lost 7 bases and J 5 bases, leaving 8 bases between the germline ends. The germline V gene has CDR1 MGHDK and CDR2 SYGVNS.

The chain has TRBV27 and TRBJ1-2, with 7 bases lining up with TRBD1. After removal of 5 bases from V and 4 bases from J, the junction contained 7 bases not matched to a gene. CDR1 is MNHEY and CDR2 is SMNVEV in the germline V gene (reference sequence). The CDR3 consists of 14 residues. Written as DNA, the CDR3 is TGTGCCAGCAGTAATACATGGGACAGCTATGGCTACACCTTC. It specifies CASSNTWDSYGYTF.